The next 27 T cell receptor beta chains were all read from a single sample in a study of T-cell reconstitution after alpha-beta-depleted transplantation in children. Using unique molecular identifiers, the investigators prepared the TCRbeta library. TCRdb re-analysed the PCR reads in MiXCR, keeping a single row per CDR3 protein. The sample records about 870,000 distinct CDR3 sequences, 15% to 20% being singletons. The source material was PBMCs, mostly from graft donor cells, sampled 360 days after TCRalphabeta/CD19-depleted stem cell transplant. Receptors originate from a male patient between 5 and 17 years old who had a stem cell transplant for acute lymphoblastic leukemia, so the T cells may come from the graft donor.

The chain couples TRBV7-9 to TRBJ2-5; the match to TRBD1 covers 11 bases. Germline trimming cut 0 bases from V and 0 bases from J; bases unmatched to any gene: 3. This CDR3 spans 17 amino acids. Germline loops: CDR1 SEHNR, CDR2 FQNEAQ (reference sequence). The CDR3 region is CASSLAWDRGNQETQYF. The CDR3 DNA is TGTGCCAGCAGCTTAGCGTGGGACAGGGGGAACCAAGAGACCCAGTACTTC.

This clonotype was observed at least ten times. This chain connects TRBV9 to TRBJ2-1; 10 bases are shared with TRBD2. V shed 4 bases, J shed 4 bases, and the junction held 11 bases outside the gene matches. The germline CDR1 and CDR2 sequences are SGDLS and YYNGEE. The CDR3 loop spans 17 amino acids. The chain's CDR3 is CASSRRASGSSYNEQFF. CDR3 nucleotide sequence: TGTGCCAGCAGCCGGCGTGCTAGCGGGAGTTCGTACAATGAGCAGTTCTTC.

The CDR3 is CASSFDRLRGYEQYF. The CDR3, as DNA: TGTGCCAGCAGCTTCGATAGGTTGAGGGGCTACGAGCAGTACTTC. V and J are TRBV12-3 or TRBV12-4 and TRBJ2-7; TRBD1 or TRBD2 may be the D gene (5 bases each). Trimming took off 6 bases at V and 3 bases at J, with 18 bases between the two ends. This CDR3 contains 15 residues.

This clonotype showed up just a few times. The rearrangement uses TRBV28 and TRBJ1-2, with D possibly TRBD1 on 5 matching bases. The V end lost 5 bases, the J end lost 5 bases, and 15 bases lay between the germline ends. From germline, CDR1 is MDHEN and CDR2 SYDVKM. The CDR3 loop spans 14 amino acids. The CDR3 DNA reads TGTGCCAGCAGTCGGGCAGGGCTACGATATGGCTACACCTTC. Amino acids: CASSRAGLRYGYTF.

In DNA form, the CDR3 reads TGTGCCAGCAGCGCCTACAGAGGGCTCACTGAAGCTTTCTTT. Amino acid sequence: CASSAYRGLTEAFF. J is TRBJ1-1 and V is TRBV7-2; D is unclear. Between the trimmed V and J ends, which lost 5 bases and 4 bases, there was a span of 14 bases. The CDR3 is made up of 14 amino acids. From germline, CDR1 is SGHTA and CDR2 FQGNSA.

This clonotype was found a few times. The rearrangement joins TRBV5-1 to TRBJ1-1; D not resolved. The CDR3 extends over 13 amino acids. The V gene's germline CDR1 is SGHRS and CDR2 YFSETQ. With 6 bases removed from V and 0 bases from J, the gap between germline ends came to 9 bases. The CDR3 sequence: CASTFGLNTEAFF. The CDR3 nucleotides read TGCGCCAGCACCTTCGGATTGAACACTGAAGCTTTCTTT.

The gene calls are TRBV7-8 and TRBJ2-7; 7 bases are a match to TRBD2. The V segment lost 5 bases and the J segment 3 bases; nucleotides outside the gene matches: 4. The germline gives CDR1 SGHVS, CDR2 FQNEAQ. The CDR3 length is 13 residues. CDR3 sequence (DNA): TGTGCCAGCAGCCTGACTAGCTTCTACGAGCAGTACTTC. Residues: CASSLTSFYEQYF.

This clonotype was recorded at least ten times. V gene TRBV12-3 or TRBV12-4 combines with J gene TRBJ2-2, with a possible D match to TRBD1 (5 bases). CDR3 length: 17 residues. V lost 5 bases and J 2 bases, leaving 18 bases between the germline ends. CDR3 DNA: TGTGCCAGCAGTCCTCGCTCTGACAGCCTAAACACCGGGGAGCTGTTTTTT. This codes for CASSPRSDSLNTGELFF.

V is TRBV11-2 and J is TRBJ1-5; TRBD1 is a possible D gene (6 bases). CDR1 SGHAT and CDR2 FQNNGV come from the germline V gene. The CDR3 covers 14 residues. V was trimmed by 1 base and J by 5 bases, leaving 9 bases between them. The CDR3 DNA is TGTGCCAGCAGCTTAGGCGGGGGGCATCAGCCCCAGCATTTT. This translates into CASSLGGGHQPQHF.

This clonotype has only a few counts. V gene TRBV5-1 combines with J gene TRBJ1-3; TRBD1 aligns across 8 bases. The J segment lost 7 bases and the V segment lost 2 bases, leaving 8 bases of the junction unmatched. Germline-derived CDR1 and CDR2 are SGHRS and YFSETQ. The CDR3 spans 15 residues. Written as DNA, the CDR3 is TGCGCCAGCAGCTTCACCGGGACAGGCCAGAACACCATATATTTT. Its protein product is CASSFTGTGQNTIYF.

V gene TRBV6-6 combines with J gene TRBJ2-1, with 8 bases lining up with TRBD2. CDR3 size: 13 residues. The V and J ends lost 8 bases and 7 bases, in that order; junction bases with no gene match: 7. CDR1 is MNHNY and CDR2 is SVGAGI in the germline V gene (reference sequence). The CDR3 bases are TGTGCCAGCGGTGGGACTAGTGTGAATGAGCAGTTCTTC. Translation gives CASGGTSVNEQFF.

This clonotype was counted between two and nine times. This chain uses TRBV7-9 with TRBJ2-7; D may correspond to TRBD1 or TRBD2 (6 bases each). Between the trimmed V and J ends, which lost 4 bases and 4 bases, there was a span of 23 bases. The CDR3 is 17 amino acids. Per germline, CDR1 SEHNR and CDR2 FQNEAQ (reference sequence). The CDR3 here is CASSSKPQGGPAYEQYF. CDR3 nucleotides: TGTGCCAGCAGCTCCAAACCCCAAGGGGGGCCAGCTTACGAGCAGTACTTC.

The rearrangement joins TRBV15 to TRBJ2-2; D unresolved. The length of the CDR3 is 17 residues. Trimming took off 5 bases at V and 2 bases at J, with 18 bases between the two ends. CDR1 and CDR2 from the germline V gene are LNHNV and YYDKDF (reference sequence). The CDR3 region has the DNA TGTGCCACCAGCCCACGGTTGGGCGGAGATAACACCGGGGAGCTGTTTTTT. It translates to CATSPRLGGDNTGELFF. The complete variable domain, with remaining parts taken from reference TRBV15 and TRBJ2-2, reads DAMVIQNPRYQVTQFGKPVTLSCSQTLNHNVMYWYQQKSSQAPKLLFHYYDKDFNNEADTPDNFQSRRPNTSFCFLDIRSPGLGDTAMYLCATSPRLGGDNTGELFFGEGSRLTVL.

This clonotype has more than one count but fewer than ten. J is TRBJ2-4 and V is TRBV3-1, with D possibly matching TRBD1 (6 bases). Trimming cost V 6 bases and J 8 bases, with 14 bases left between them. The CDR3 extends over 13 amino acids. Germline loops: CDR1 LGHDT, CDR2 YNNKEL (reference sequence). The CDR3 region is CASRLQGADIQYF. CDR3 DNA: TGTGCCAGCAGACTACAGGGTGCGGACATTCAGTACTTC.

The rearrangement joins TRBV6-9 to TRBJ1-5, with 7 bases identical to TRBD1. The CDR3 spans 16 residues. The J segment lost 4 bases and the V segment lost 5 bases, leaving 11 bases of the junction unmatched. CDR1 is MNHGY, CDR2 SVAAGI, per germline. The CDR3 DNA reads TGTGCCAGCAGTCTAGGACAGGCTCTACCAAATCAGCCCCAGCATTTT. Translated, it gives CASSLGQALPNQPQHF.

The genes are TRBV15 and TRBJ1-2, with unresolved D. Germline values: CDR1 LNHNV, CDR2 YYDKDF (reference sequence). The CDR3 has 14 residues. Deletions cut 3 bases from V and 8 bases from J, with 16 bases between. The CDR3 DNA sequence: TGTGCCACCAGCAGTTCCCGGAACCTGGGCGGCTACACCTTC. This gives the protein CATSSSRNLGGYTF.

This clonotype was observed many times. CDR3 nucleotide sequence: TGTGCCAGCAGCCAAATGGCAAAGGGGGTACCCTACGAGCAGTACTTC. Translating it yields CASSQMAKGVPYEQYF. The V call is TRBV3-1, the J call TRBJ2-7, with D possibly TRBD1 on 6 matching bases. CDR3 length equals 16 residues. Trimming took off 2 bases at V and 2 bases at J, with 16 bases between the two ends. The germline gives CDR1 LGHDT, CDR2 YNNKEL (reference sequence).

This clonotype has a handful of counts. The chain uses TRBV20-1 and TRBJ1-5; a weak D match, TRBD1 (5 bases). V dropped 4 bases and J dropped 6 bases, with 22 bases sitting between them. Germline values: CDR1 DFQATT, CDR2 SNEGSKA (reference sequence). The CDR3 consists of 16 residues. The chain's CDR3 is CSAKGVAGWQGQPQHF. CDR3 sequence (DNA): TGCAGTGCTAAAGGGGTGGCGGGCTGGCAAGGTCAGCCCCAGCATTTT.

About this clonotype itself: The CDR3 does not end in the conserved phenylalanine or tryptophan, so this is likely a read error. The limits of the CDR3 on the DNA are not certain, so only TCRdb's listed CDR3 is given. The CDR3 protein is CASSKHEV. V gene TRBV7-3 combines with J gene TRBJ1-2. A total of 8 residues make up the CDR3, ends included. Looked up from germline, CDR1 is SGHTA and CDR2 is FQGTGA.

This clonotype was found many times. The chain joins TRBV4-1 to TRBJ2-1; 7 bases are a match to TRBD2. V shed 0 bases, J shed 5 bases, and the junction held 10 bases outside the gene matches. CDR1 is MGHRA, CDR2 YSYEKL, per germline. CDR3 length: 17 amino acids. The CDR3 spells CASSQDRISGWNNEQFF. DNA for the CDR3: TGCGCCAGCAGCCAAGATAGGATTAGCGGGTGGAACAATGAGCAGTTCTTC.

This clonotype has only a few counts. The chain is built from TRBV20-1 and TRBJ2-6, with TRBD1 as a possible D gene (6 bases). The V gene's germline CDR1 is DFQATT and CDR2 SNEGSKA (reference sequence). This CDR3 is 14 amino acids long. V lost 0 bases and J 3 bases, leaving 6 bases between the germline ends. The CDR3 region is CSARETGGANVLTF. The CDR3 DNA follows: TGCAGTGCTAGAGAGACAGGTGGGGCCAACGTCCTGACTTTC.

This clonotype was recorded at least ten times. The V and J genes are TRBV6-5 and TRBJ1-6, with a possible D match to TRBD1 (6 bases). The length of the CDR3 is 14 residues. CDR1 is MNHEY and CDR2 is SVGAGI in the germline V gene. Trimming took 0 bases from V and 8 from J, leaving 8 bases between them. The CDR3 protein is CASSYSGAYSPLHF. As DNA, the CDR3 is TGTGCCAGCAGTTACTCGGGGGCTTATTCACCCCTCCACTTT.

The V gene is TRBV9, the J gene TRBJ2-3, with 8 bases aligning to TRBD2. From germline, CDR1 is SGDLS and CDR2 YYNGEE. The CDR3 covers 14 residues. The V gene end was trimmed by 1 base and the J gene end by 6 bases; junction bases not matched to a gene: 4. DNA of the CDR3: TGTGCCAGCAGCGTAAGCGGGAGACCCGATACGCAGTATTTT. It translates to CASSVSGRPDTQYF.

The genes are TRBV3-1 and TRBJ2-6, with 14 bases identical to TRBD2. V lost 6 bases, J lost 2 bases, and 6 bases stayed unmatched. The CDR3 is made up of 18 amino acids. The V gene's germline CDR1 is LGHDT and CDR2 YNNKEL (reference sequence). The CDR3 region has the DNA TGTGCCAGCAGTCCGGGACTAGCGGGAGAGGCTGGGGCCAACGTCCTGACTTTC. Translated, it gives CASSPGLAGEAGANVLTF.

The table lists this clonotype with a few counts. The chain has TRBV7-8 and TRBJ2-7; D gene unclear. Germline V gene data show CDR1 as SGHVS and CDR2 as FQNEAQ. This CDR3 spans 12 amino acids. V was clipped by 2 bases and J by 6 bases, with 8 bases between them. CDR3 in amino acids: CASSLRTTEQYF. The CDR3 region has the DNA TGTGCCAGCAGCTTAAGGACGACCGAGCAGTACTTC.

This clonotype was detected many times. The chain uses TRBV20-1 and TRBJ2-1; 7 bases fit TRBD2. The CDR3 has 17 residues. With 7 bases clipped from V and 0 bases from J, the junction kept 15 bases outside the gene matches. CDR1 and CDR2 (germline): DFQATT, SNEGSKA (reference sequence). The CDR3 DNA sequence: TGCAGTGTTCCGGGACTACCTCCCATTACCTCCTACAATGAGCAGTTCTTC. This translates into CSVPGLPPITSYNEQFF.

This clonotype occurred a few times. The gene calls are TRBV9 and TRBJ2-2; 11 bases are a match to TRBD2. Trimming cost V 0 bases and J 4 bases; bases outside gene matches: 2. Germline V gene lookup returns CDR1 SGDLS and CDR2 YYNGEE. The CDR3 consists of 16 residues. CDR3 region: CASSVVAGGSTGELFF. CDR3 bases: TGTGCCAGCAGCGTAGTAGCGGGAGGGTCCACCGGGGAGCTGTTTTTT.